Shown below are 15 T cell receptor beta chains from a single sample sequenced in a study of blood T cell repertoires in COVID-19. Produced via immunoSEQ multiplex PCR; TCRdb's table is partial and in-frame only. The sample includes approximately 290,000 clones, around 81% of them seen just once. Sequencing was done on a sample of peripheral blood. The receptors were sampled from a person in their 70s with COVID-19, enrolled during active disease.

The CDR3 loop is CASSLVDRDEQFF. The CDR3 DNA follows: TGTGCCAGCAGTTTAGTGGACAGGGATGAGCAGTTCTTC. The chain uses TRBV12-3 or TRBV12-4 and TRBJ2-1; 8 positions match TRBD1. The CDR3 has 13 amino acids. V lost 1 base to trimming and J lost 8 bases; unmatched junction nucleotides: 1.

V usage is TRBV6-5 and J usage is TRBJ2-3; 7 nucleotides align to TRBD2. Looked up from germline, CDR1 is MNHEY and CDR2 is SVGAGI. The CDR3 sequence is 14 residues long. V was pared by 8 bases and J by 8 bases, with 13 bases of the junction left unmatched. The CDR3 loop reads CASGGGTIAGTQYF. CDR3 DNA: TGTGCCAGCGGGGGGGGGACTATCGCTGGTACGCAGTATTTT.

The chain employs TRBV6-5 and TRBJ2-1, with TRBD2 matching over 7 bases. Trimming cost V 7 bases and J 4 bases; bases outside gene matches: 7. The CDR3 is made up of 14 amino acids. CDR1 is MNHEY and CDR2 is SVGAGI in the germline V gene. In nucleotides, the CDR3 is TGTGCCAGCACTCTCGGGAGGTTATACAATGAGCAGTTCTTC. Translating it yields CASTLGRLYNEQFF.

This clone was recorded only once. V and J are TRBV10-3 and TRBJ2-7, with 7 bases lining up with TRBD1. Per the germline V gene, CDR1 is ENHRY and CDR2 is SYGVKD. The V and J ends lost 3 bases and 2 bases, in that order; junction bases with no gene match: 7. The CDR3 runs to 15 residues. CDR3 in amino acids: CAISDSRDSPYEQYF. The CDR3, as DNA: TGTGCCATCAGTGACTCCCGGGACAGTCCCTACGAGCAGTACTTC.

This clone occurred a few times. This sequence joins TRBV28 and TRBJ2-1; D is uncertain. V was shortened by 3 bases and J by 1 base, with 10 bases between the two germline ends. CDR1 is MDHEN and CDR2 is SYDVKM in the germline V gene. The CDR3 contains 15 residues. The CDR3 region has the DNA TGTGCCAGCAGTTTTGTAGTACGGTCCTACAATGAGCAGTTCTTC. This sequence encodes CASSFVVRSYNEQFF.

The chain employs TRBV19 and TRBJ2-7; 11 bases map to TRBD1. Germline V gene sequence: CDR1 LNHDA, CDR2 SQIVND (reference sequence). V gave up 8 bases and J gave up 6 bases; unmatched junction bases: 6. This CDR3 is built from 13 residues. This CDR3 reads CASSGQGAGEQYF. The CDR3 nucleotides are TGTGCCAGTTCTGGACAGGGGGCAGGCGAGCAGTACTTC.

The gene calls are TRBV4-1 and TRBJ2-2; D possibly corresponds to TRBD1 (5 bases). The CDR3 runs to 14 residues. Germline V gene lookup returns CDR1 MGHRA and CDR2 YSYEKL. V lost 1 base, J lost 6 bases, and 9 bases lay in between. The CDR3 coding sequence is TGCGCCAGCAGCCAAGTCAGGGTCGCCGGGGAGCTGTTTTTT. This encodes CASSQVRVAGELFF.

The rearrangement links TRBV29-1 to TRBJ1-5; perhaps TRBD1 as D (5 bases). Trimming took off 5 bases at V and 7 bases at J, with 15 bases between the two ends. The germline V gene has CDR1 SQVTM and CDR2 ANQGSEA. CDR3 length equals 13 residues. CDR3 residues: CSVFETGGQPQHF. CDR3 nucleotide sequence: TGCAGCGTTTTCGAAACAGGCGGACAGCCCCAGCATTTT.

The chain joins TRBV7-9 to TRBJ1-6; 7 bases map to TRBD1. There are 14 residues in the CDR3. V lost 10 bases to trimming and J lost 16 bases; unmatched junction nucleotides: 19. CDR1 is SEHNR and CDR2 is FQNEAQ in the germline V gene (reference sequence). For the CDR3, the DNA is TGTGCCATCAAACCTCGGACAGGTCCGATATTACTCCACTTT. Protein product: CAIKPRTGPILLHF.

This clone has at least ten counts. Other DNA sequences in the same sample also yield this CDR3. The CDR3 bases are TGTGCCAGCAGTGGACAGGGCCCCCGGAGCAATCAGCCCCAGCATTTT. It codes for CASSGQGPRSNQPQHF. The chain links TRBV2 to TRBJ1-5; 7 nucleotides match TRBD1. CDR1 and CDR2 from the germline V gene are SNHLY and FYNNEI. The CDR3 totals 16 residues. With V trimmed by 4 bases and J by 1 base, 7 bases remained unmatched.

This clone has more than one count but fewer than ten. The V call is TRBV19, the J call TRBJ2-1, with 7 nucleotides matching TRBD1. Germline trimming cut 6 bases from V and 1 base from J; bases unmatched to any gene: 3. Germline lookup yields CDR1 LNHDA and CDR2 SQIVND (reference sequence). The CDR3 loop spans 14 amino acids. The CDR3 DNA reads as TGTGCCAGTAGCCGACAGGGTTCCTACAATGAGCAGTTCTTC. Protein: CASSRQGSYNEQFF. Using reference TRBV19 and TRBJ2-1 for the parts outside the CDR3, the full variable domain is DGGITQSPKYLFRKEGQNVTLSCEQNLNHDAMYWYRQDPGQGLRLIYYSQIVNDFQKGDIAEGYSVSREKKESFPLTVTSAQKNPTAFYLCASSRQGSYNEQFFGPGTRLTVL.

The gene calls are TRBV6-5 and TRBJ2-1, with a tentative D call TRBD1 (5 bases). V was shortened by 7 bases and J by 10 bases, with 17 bases between the two germline ends. CDR1 is MNHEY and CDR2 is SVGAGI in the germline V gene. This CDR3 has 13 residues. The CDR3 DNA reads TGTGCCAGCACCTATACCCTTGGGGCGGAGCAGTTCTTC. It translates to CASTYTLGAEQFF.

This sequence joins TRBV28 and TRBJ2-7, with D possibly being TRBD1 (5 bases). The ends were cut back, 2 bases at V and 0 bases at J, with 17 bases in the middle. Germline V gene sequence: CDR1 MDHEN, CDR2 SYDVKM. The CDR3 sequence is 17 residues long. CDR3 region: CASSLIPDISSSYEQYF. DNA for the CDR3: TGTGCCAGCAGTTTAATCCCGGACATCAGTAGCTCCTACGAGCAGTACTTC.

V and J are TRBV5-1 and TRBJ2-6; 9 bases map to TRBD1. Germline CDR1 and CDR2: SGHRS and YFSETQ. The CDR3 loop spans 16 amino acids. The junction had 0 bases not matched to a gene; V was cut back by 0 bases and J by 2 bases. The CDR3: CASSLGQGAGANVLTF. The CDR3 DNA follows: TGCGCCAGCAGCTTGGGACAGGGGGCTGGGGCCAACGTCCTGACTTTC.

This sequence joins TRBV4-1 and TRBJ2-3, with 15 bases that match TRBD2. CDR1 is MGHRA and CDR2 is YSYEKL in the germline V gene. Germline trimming cut 3 bases from V and 5 bases from J; bases unmatched to any gene: 3. This CDR3 has 16 amino acids. The CDR3 protein is CASSQGLAGGEDTQYF. Here the CDR3 DNA reads TGCGCCAGCAGCCAGGGACTAGCGGGAGGAGAAGATACGCAGTATTTT.